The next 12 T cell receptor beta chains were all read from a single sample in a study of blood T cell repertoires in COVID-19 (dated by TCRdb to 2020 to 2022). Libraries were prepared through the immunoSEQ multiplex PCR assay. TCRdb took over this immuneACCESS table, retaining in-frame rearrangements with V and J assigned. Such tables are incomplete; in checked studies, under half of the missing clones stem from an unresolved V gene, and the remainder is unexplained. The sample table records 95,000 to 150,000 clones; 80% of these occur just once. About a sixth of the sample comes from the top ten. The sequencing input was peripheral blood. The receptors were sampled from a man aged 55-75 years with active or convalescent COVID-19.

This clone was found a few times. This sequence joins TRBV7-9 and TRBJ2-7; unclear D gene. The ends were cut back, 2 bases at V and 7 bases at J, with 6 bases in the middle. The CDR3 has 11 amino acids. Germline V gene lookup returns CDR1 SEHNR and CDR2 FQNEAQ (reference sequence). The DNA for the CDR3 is TGTGCCAGCAGCTTAAACTCTGAGCAGTACTTC. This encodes CASSLNSEQYF.

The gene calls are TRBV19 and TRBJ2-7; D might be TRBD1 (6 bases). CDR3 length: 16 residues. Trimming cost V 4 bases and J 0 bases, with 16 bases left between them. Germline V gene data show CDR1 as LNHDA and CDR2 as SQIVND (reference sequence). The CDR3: CASSKGPRGGSYEQYF. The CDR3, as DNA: TGTGCCAGTAGTAAGGGCCCCCGAGGGGGCTCCTACGAGCAGTACTTC.

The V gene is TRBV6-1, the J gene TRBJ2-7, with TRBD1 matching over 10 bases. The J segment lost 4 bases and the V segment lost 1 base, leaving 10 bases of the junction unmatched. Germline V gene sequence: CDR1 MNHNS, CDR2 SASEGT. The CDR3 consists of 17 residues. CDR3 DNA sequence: TGTGCCAGCAGTGAAGGGACCCCCGGGACAGGGGCATACGAGCAGTACTTC. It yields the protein CASSEGTPGTGAYEQYF.

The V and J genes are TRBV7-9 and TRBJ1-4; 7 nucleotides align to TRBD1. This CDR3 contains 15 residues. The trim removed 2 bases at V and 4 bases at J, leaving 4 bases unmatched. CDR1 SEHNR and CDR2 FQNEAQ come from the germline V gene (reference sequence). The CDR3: CASSLLTGLNEKLFF. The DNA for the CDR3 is TGTGCCAGCAGCTTACTGACAGGGCTTAATGAAAAACTGTTTTTT.

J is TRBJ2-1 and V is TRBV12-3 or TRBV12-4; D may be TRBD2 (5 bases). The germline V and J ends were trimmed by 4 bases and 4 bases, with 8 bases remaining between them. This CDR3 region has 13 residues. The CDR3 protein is CASSSERYNEQFF. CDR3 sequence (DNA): TGTGCCAGCAGTTCAGAGCGGTACAATGAGCAGTTCTTC.

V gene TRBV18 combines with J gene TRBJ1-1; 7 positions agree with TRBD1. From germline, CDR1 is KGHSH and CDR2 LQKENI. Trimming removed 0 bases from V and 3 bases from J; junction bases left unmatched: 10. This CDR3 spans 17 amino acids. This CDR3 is CASSPPTGQGEDTEAFF. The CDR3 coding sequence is TGTGCCAGCTCACCACCGACAGGGCAGGGAGAAGACACTGAAGCTTTCTTT. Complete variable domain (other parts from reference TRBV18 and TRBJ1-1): NAGVMQNPRHLVRRRGQEARLRCSPMKGHSHVYWYRQLPEEGLKFMVYLQKENIIDESGMPKERFSAEFPKEGPSILRIQQVVRGDSAAYFCASSPPTGQGEDTEAFFGQGTRLTVV.

The CDR3, as DNA: TGTGCCAGTAGCCGGTCTTCAGCCGGGGGGGTTGTGCAGTACTTC. Translation gives CASSRSSAGGVVQYF. This chain links TRBV19 with TRBJ2-7; 8 bases map to TRBD2. The trim removed 6 bases at V and 9 bases at J, leaving 16 bases unmatched. CDR1 LNHDA and CDR2 SQIVND come from the germline V gene (reference sequence). The CDR3 totals 15 residues.

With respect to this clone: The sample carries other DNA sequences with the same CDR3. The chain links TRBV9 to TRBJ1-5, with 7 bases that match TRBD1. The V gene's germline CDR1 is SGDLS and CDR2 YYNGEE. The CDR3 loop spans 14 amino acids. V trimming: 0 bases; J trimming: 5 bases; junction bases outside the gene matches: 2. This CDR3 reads CASSVEGGDQPQHF. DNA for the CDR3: TGTGCCAGCAGCGTAGAAGGGGGCGATCAGCCCCAGCATTTT. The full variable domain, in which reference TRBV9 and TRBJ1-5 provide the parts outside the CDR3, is DSGVTQTPKHLITATGQRVTLRCSPRSGDLSVYWYQQSLDQGLQFLIQYYNGEERAKGNILERFSAQQFPDLHSELNLSSLELGDSALYFCASSVEGGDQPQHFGDGTRLSIL.

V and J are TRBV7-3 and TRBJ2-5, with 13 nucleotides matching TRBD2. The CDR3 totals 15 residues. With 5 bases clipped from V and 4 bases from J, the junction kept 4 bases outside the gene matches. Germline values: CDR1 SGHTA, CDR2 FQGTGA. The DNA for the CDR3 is TGTGCCAGCAGCGGACGGACTAGCGGGGGAGAGACCCAGTACTTC. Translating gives CASSGRTSGGETQYF.

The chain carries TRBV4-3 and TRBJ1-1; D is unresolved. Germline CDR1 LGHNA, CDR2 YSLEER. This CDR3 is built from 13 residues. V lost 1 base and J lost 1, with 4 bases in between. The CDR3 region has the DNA TGCGCCAGCAGCCAAGTCTCGAACACTGAAGCTTTCTTT. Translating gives CASSQVSNTEAFF.

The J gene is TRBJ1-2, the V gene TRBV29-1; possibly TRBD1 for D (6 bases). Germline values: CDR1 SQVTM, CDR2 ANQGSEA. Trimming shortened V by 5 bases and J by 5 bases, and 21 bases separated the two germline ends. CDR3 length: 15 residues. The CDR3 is CSVSRTLDSAYGYTF. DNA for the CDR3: TGCAGCGTTTCCCGTACTTTGGACAGTGCTTATGGCTACACCTTC.

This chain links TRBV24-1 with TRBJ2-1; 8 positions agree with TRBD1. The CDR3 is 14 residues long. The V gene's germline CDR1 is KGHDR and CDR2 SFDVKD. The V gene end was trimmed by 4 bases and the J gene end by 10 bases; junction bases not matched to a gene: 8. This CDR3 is CATSDLDRAREQFF. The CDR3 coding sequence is TGTGCCACCAGTGACCTGGACAGGGCGAGGGAGCAGTTCTTC.